Each of the 19 T cell receptor beta chains below was sequenced from the same sample in a study of shared clonotypes between healthy human individuals. Data came from immunoSEQ multiplex PCR; TCRdb stores just in-frame clones and leaves some out. This sample yields some 1,600,000 clones, of which under 99% are seen a single time; roughly 0.45% belongs to the top ten. The source material was naive CD4+ T cells sorted from blood. Subset given: CD45RA+ positively selected. The receptors here all came from a man aged 25-45 years in good health.

The J gene is TRBJ2-7, the V gene TRBV5-4, with TRBD1 identical over 7 bases. The CDR3 consists of 14 residues. The trim removed 2 bases at V and 5 bases at J, leaving 7 bases unmatched. Germline CDR1 and CDR2: SGHNT and YYREEE (reference sequence). In nucleotides, the CDR3 is TGTGCCAGCAGCTTTGACAGGGTGAGTGACGAGCAGTACTTC. Amino acids: CASSFDRVSDEQYF. The whole variable domain, filled in from reference TRBV5-4 and TRBJ2-7, reads ETGVTQSPTHLIKTRGQQVTLRCSSQSGHNTVSWYQQALGQGPQFIFQYYREEENGRGNFPPRFSGLQFPNYSSELNVNALELDDSALYLCASSFDRVSDEQYFGPGTRLTVT.

V and J are TRBV20-1 and TRBJ1-1; D gene unclear. Germline CDR1 and CDR2: DFQATT and SNEGSKA (reference sequence). The CDR3 contains 11 residues. Trimming removed 4 bases at V and 11 bases at J, with 14 bases between. The CDR3 sequence: CSAKASAIAFF. In nucleotides, the CDR3 is TGCAGTGCTAAGGCCTCCGCGATCGCTTTCTTT.

This chain connects TRBV9 to TRBJ2-1, with 8 bases aligning to TRBD1. CDR1 is SGDLS and CDR2 is YYNGEE in the germline V gene. The CDR3 length is 17 residues. V trimming: 0 bases; J trimming: 7 bases; junction bases outside the gene matches: 12. CDR3 in amino acids: CASSVDFLGQVLNEQFF. CDR3 nucleotides: TGTGCCAGCAGCGTAGATTTTTTGGGACAGGTACTAAATGAGCAGTTCTTC. The full variable domain, completed using reference TRBV9 and TRBJ2-1, is DSGVTQTPKHLITATGQRVTLRCSPRSGDLSVYWYQQSLDQGLQFLIQYYNGEERAKGNILERFSAQQFPDLHSELNLSSLELGDSALYFCASSVDFLGQVLNEQFFGPGTRLTVL.

This clone was seen once. V usage is TRBV5-1 and J usage is TRBJ2-7; 14 bases map to TRBD2. The CDR3 has 17 amino acids. Germline-derived CDR1 and CDR2 are SGHRS and YFSETQ. The V gene end was trimmed by 8 bases and the J gene end by 2 bases; junction bases not matched to a gene: 12. CDR3 bases: TGCGCCAGTAGGGGACAGGGACTAGCGGGAGTTACCTACGAGCAGTACTTC. Translated: CASRGQGLAGVTYEQYF.

The V and J genes are TRBV4-2 and TRBJ2-3; perhaps TRBD2 as D (7 bases). There are 17 residues in the CDR3. V lost 5 bases and J 1 base, leaving 19 bases between the germline ends. Germline lookup yields CDR1 LGHNA and CDR2 YNFKEQ. Here the CDR3 reads CASSGHPGEGGTDTQYF. The CDR3 DNA follows: TGTGCCAGCAGCGGCCACCCTGGGGAGGGGGGCACAGATACGCAGTATTTT.

The V call is TRBV29-1, the J call TRBJ2-3; the match to TRBD2 covers 7 bases. The length of the CDR3 is 14 residues. The germline V gene encodes CDR1 SQVTM and CDR2 ANQGSEA. Unmatched junction bases numbered 6, after V lost 6 bases and J lost 0 bases. CDR3: CSVGLLTSTDTQYF. CDR3 DNA sequence: TGCAGCGTGGGACTACTGACTAGCACAGATACGCAGTATTTT.

The rearrangement links TRBV2 to TRBJ2-1; TRBD2 matches 9 bases. This CDR3 contains 12 residues. The V gene end was trimmed by 3 bases and the J gene end by 14 bases; junction bases not matched to a gene: 5. Germline CDR1 SNHLY, CDR2 FYNNEI. CDR3 amino acids: CASSDASGKEFF. DNA of the CDR3: TGTGCCAGCAGTGACGCTAGCGGGAAGGAGTTCTTC.

This clone was recorded only once. The rearrangement joins TRBV28 to TRBJ1-2; D is unclear. Between the trimmed V and J ends, which lost 7 bases and 4 bases, there was a span of 16 bases. Per the germline V gene, CDR1 is MDHEN and CDR2 is SYDVKM. The CDR3 runs to 14 residues. This CDR3 reads CASIVAGSSYGYTF. The CDR3 nucleotides are TGTGCCAGCATAGTCGCCGGGTCGTCCTATGGCTACACCTTC.

V is TRBV13 and J is TRBJ2-7; 8 bases fit TRBD2. The CDR3 contains 15 residues. The J segment lost 0 bases and the V segment lost 7 bases, leaving 8 bases of the junction unmatched. Germline lookup yields CDR1 PRHDT and CDR2 FYEKMQ (reference sequence). This CDR3 is CASTLVGLGSYEQYF. In DNA form, the CDR3 reads TGTGCCAGCACACTAGTGGGACTAGGCTCCTACGAGCAGTACTTC.

About this clone: The identical CDR3 is also encoded by other nucleotide sequences in the sample. The chain has TRBV9 and TRBJ2-7; 11 bases agree with TRBD1. Germline CDR1 is SGDLS and CDR2 is YYNGEE. The V gene end was trimmed by 2 bases and the J gene end by 2 bases; junction bases not matched to a gene: 3. This CDR3 has 15 amino acids. As DNA, the CDR3 is TGTGCCAGCAGCGTCCGGGACAGGGGGGCCTACGAGCAGTACTTC. It encodes CASSVRDRGAYEQYF.

A note on this clone: This sample includes further DNA sequences coding for the same CDR3. The chain links TRBV9 to TRBJ2-1, with no clear D. The CDR3 is 14 amino acids. Germline lookup yields CDR1 SGDLS and CDR2 YYNGEE. V lost 4 bases to trimming and J lost 3 bases, with 11 bases between them. CDR3 loop: CASSPSGSYNEQFF. The CDR3 nucleotides are TGTGCCAGCAGCCCCTCGGGCAGCTACAATGAGCAGTTCTTC.

This clone was seen only once. The chain employs TRBV7-9 and TRBJ1-5; D remains unclear. V was cut by 3 bases and J by 1 base, with 7 bases left in between. CDR1 and CDR2 from the germline V gene are SEHNR and FQNEAQ (reference sequence). CDR3 size: 14 residues. The CDR3 here is CASSFPGSNQPQHF. The CDR3 DNA is TGTGCCAGCAGCTTTCCGGGGAGCAATCAGCCCCAGCATTTT.

This clone came up once. This rearrangement joins TRBV5-5 to TRBJ2-7; 11 nucleotides match TRBD1. V shed 5 bases and J 2 bases; nucleotides not matched to a gene: 3. The V gene's germline CDR1 is SGHKS and CDR2 YYEKEE (reference sequence). This CDR3 contains 14 residues. The CDR3 DNA sequence: TGTGCCAGCAGTCGGGACAGGGGGGCCTACGAGCAGTACTTC. It specifies CASSRDRGAYEQYF.

This chain uses TRBV28 with TRBJ1-1; D is ambiguous. V was shortened by 5 bases and J by 4 bases, with 14 bases between the two germline ends. The CDR3 loop spans 14 amino acids. Germline assignment: CDR1 MDHEN and CDR2 SYDVKM. The CDR3 sequence is CASSQNIPGTEAFF. CDR3 nucleotides: TGTGCCAGCAGTCAAAACATCCCGGGCACTGAAGCTTTCTTT.

The J gene is TRBJ1-5, the V gene TRBV19; 11 bases map to TRBD1. Trimming took 2 bases from V and 8 from J; bases not matched to a gene: 14. CDR3 length equals 18 residues. Germline V lookup: CDR1 LNHDA, CDR2 SQIVND (reference sequence). In DNA, the CDR3 is TGTGCCAGTAGTATACGTACATCCGGGACAGGGGGTGGGAAGCCCCAGCATTTT. Protein product: CASSIRTSGTGGGKPQHF.

The chain links TRBV18 to TRBJ1-1; no firm D call. Germline V gene data show CDR1 as KGHSH and CDR2 as LQKENI. Trimming stripped 2 bases from V and 1 base from J, with 8 bases between. The CDR3 has 14 amino acids. The CDR3 DNA is TGTGCCAGCTCACCAGGCAGCGAGAACACTGAAGCTTTCTTT. Translated: CASSPGSENTEAFF.

The chain couples TRBV6-6 to TRBJ2-5; TRBD1 matches at 7 bases. The CDR3 is made up of 15 amino acids. CDR1 and CDR2 (germline): MNHNY, SVGAGI (reference sequence). With 3 bases clipped from V and 8 bases from J, the junction kept 12 bases outside the gene matches. This chain's CDR3 is CASSYAGGQAPTQYF. The CDR3 DNA reads TGTGCCAGCAGTTATGCCGGAGGACAGGCCCCCACCCAGTACTTC.

V is TRBV7-3 and J is TRBJ2-3, with 11 bases aligning to TRBD1. Trimming at V came to 3 bases and at J to 2 bases, leaving 1 base not matched to a gene. CDR1 and CDR2 from the germline V gene are SGHTA and FQGTGA. This CDR3 region has 15 residues. The DNA for the CDR3 is TGTGCCAGCAGCTTGGACAGGGGGCCCACAGATACGCAGTATTTT. Protein: CASSLDRGPTDTQYF.

The chain carries TRBV19 and TRBJ2-7, with 9 positions matching TRBD1. Trimming took 4 bases from V and 6 from J; bases not matched to a gene: 7. Germline V gene data show CDR1 as LNHDA and CDR2 as SQIVND (reference sequence). CDR3 length: 14 amino acids. CDR3 in amino acids: CASSNRDRAGEQYF. The CDR3, as DNA: TGTGCCAGTAGTAACCGGGACAGGGCGGGCGAGCAGTACTTC.